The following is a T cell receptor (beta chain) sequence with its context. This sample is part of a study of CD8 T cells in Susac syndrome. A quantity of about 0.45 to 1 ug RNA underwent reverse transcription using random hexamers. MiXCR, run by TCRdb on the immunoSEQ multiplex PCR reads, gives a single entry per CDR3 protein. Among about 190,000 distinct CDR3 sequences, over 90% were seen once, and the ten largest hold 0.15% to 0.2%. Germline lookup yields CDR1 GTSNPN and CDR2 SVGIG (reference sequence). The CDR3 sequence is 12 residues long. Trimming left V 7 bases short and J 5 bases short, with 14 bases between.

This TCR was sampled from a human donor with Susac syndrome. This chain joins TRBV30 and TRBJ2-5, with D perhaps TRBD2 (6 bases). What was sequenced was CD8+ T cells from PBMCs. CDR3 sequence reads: CAFNRGGETQYF. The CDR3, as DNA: TGTGCCTTCAACCGAGGAGGGGAGACCCAGTACTTC.